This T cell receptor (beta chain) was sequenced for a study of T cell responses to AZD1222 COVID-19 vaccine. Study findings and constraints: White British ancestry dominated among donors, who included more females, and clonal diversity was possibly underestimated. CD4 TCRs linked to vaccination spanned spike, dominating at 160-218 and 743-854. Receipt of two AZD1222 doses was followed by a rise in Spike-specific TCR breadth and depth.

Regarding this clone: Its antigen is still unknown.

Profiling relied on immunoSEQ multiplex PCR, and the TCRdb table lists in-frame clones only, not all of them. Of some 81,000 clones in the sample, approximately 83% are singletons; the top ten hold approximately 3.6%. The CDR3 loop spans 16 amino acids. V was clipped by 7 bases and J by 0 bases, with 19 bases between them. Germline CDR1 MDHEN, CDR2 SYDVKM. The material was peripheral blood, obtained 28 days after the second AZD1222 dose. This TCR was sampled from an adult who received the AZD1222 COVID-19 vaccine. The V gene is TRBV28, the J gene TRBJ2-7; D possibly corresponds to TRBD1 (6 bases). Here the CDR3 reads CASTPNRAASSYEQYF. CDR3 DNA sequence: TGTGCCAGCACTCCGAACAGGGCGGCCAGCTCCTACGAGCAGTACTTC.